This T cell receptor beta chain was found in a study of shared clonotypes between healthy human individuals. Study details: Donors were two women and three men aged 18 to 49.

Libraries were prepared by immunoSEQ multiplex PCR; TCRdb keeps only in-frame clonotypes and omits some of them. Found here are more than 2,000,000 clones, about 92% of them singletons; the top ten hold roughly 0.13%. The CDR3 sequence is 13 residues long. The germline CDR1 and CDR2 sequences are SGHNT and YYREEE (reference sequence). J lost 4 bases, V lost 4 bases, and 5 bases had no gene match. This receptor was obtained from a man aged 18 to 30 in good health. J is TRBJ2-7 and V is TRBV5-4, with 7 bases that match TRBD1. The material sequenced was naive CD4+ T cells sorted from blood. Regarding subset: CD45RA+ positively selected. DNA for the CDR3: TGTGCCAGCAGCAAGACAGGGCCATACGAGCAGTACTTC. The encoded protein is CASSKTGPYEQYF. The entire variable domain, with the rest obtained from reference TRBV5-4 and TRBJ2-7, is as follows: ETGVTQSPTHLIKTRGQQVTLRCSSQSGHNTVSWYQQALGQGPQFIFQYYREEENGRGNFPPRFSGLQFPNYSSELNVNALELDDSALYLCASSKTGPYEQYFGPGTRLTVT.